The clone carrying this T cell receptor (beta chain) was seen many times. The record originates from a study of T cells in Graves' hyperthyroidism and ophthalmopathy. There are 17 residues in the CDR3. The germline V gene encodes CDR1 MDHEN and CDR2 SYDVKM. Trimming cost V 6 bases and J 2 bases; bases outside gene matches: 10. Using RNA transcripts as the source, TCR beta CDR3 regions were amplified. The TCR CDR3 was amplified in a first-round RT-PCR using the HTBI primer set. TCRdb itself ran the multiplex PCR reads through MiXCR, one entry per CDR3 protein. In the table there are 360,000 or so distinct CDR3 sequences, approximately 19% of which are singletons. When ophthalmopathy did not progress within 18 months, Graves' hyperthyroidism was considered stable. The study enrolled patients aged 18 to 65 with newly diagnosed hyperthyroidism of under 2 months' duration. The PBMCs studied were ones that came from 10 ml fresh peripheral blood.

This clonotype originated in a woman under 30 with Graves' hyperthyroidism. The V and J genes are TRBV28 and TRBJ1-1, with 12 nucleotides matching TRBD1. Material for sequencing was blood. CDR3 region: CASRGFGTGGVNTEAFF. As DNA, the CDR3 is TGTGCCAGCAGGGGGTTTGGGACAGGGGGCGTAAACACTGAAGCTTTCTTT.